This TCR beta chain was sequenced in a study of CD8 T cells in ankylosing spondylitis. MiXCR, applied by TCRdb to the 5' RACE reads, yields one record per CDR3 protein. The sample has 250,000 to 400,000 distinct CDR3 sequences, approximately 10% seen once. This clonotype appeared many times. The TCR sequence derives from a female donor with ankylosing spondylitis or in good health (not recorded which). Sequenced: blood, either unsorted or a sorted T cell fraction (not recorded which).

CDR3 sequence reads: CASRLRWSDTQYF. In nucleotides, the CDR3 is TGTGCCAGCAGATTAAGATGGTCAGATACGCAGTATTTT. V is TRBV27 and J is TRBJ2-3; no definite D call. Trimming removed 6 bases at V and 4 bases at J, with 11 bases between. CDR1 and CDR2 (germline): MNHEY, SMNVEV (reference sequence). The CDR3 consists of 13 residues.